This T cell receptor (beta chain) was recorded in a study of blood T cells in healthy people across ages. This CDR3 has 19 residues. Looked up from germline, CDR1 is SGHVS and CDR2 is FNYEAQ. Trimming at V came to 2 bases and at J to 7 bases, leaving 18 bases not matched to a gene. The sample holds one count of this clonotype. Combining a sample-barcoded 5' primer with a J-beta primer mix, a second PCR ran for roughly 7 to 12 cycles. One entry per CDR3 protein results from TCRdb running MiXCR on the 5' RACE reads. The table includes about 1,400,000 distinct CDR3 sequences, roughly 45% detected once. This TCR derives from a woman between 18 and 30 years old in good health. The specimen sequenced was blood. J is TRBJ2-1 and V is TRBV7-6; 9 bases are shared with TRBD2. In DNA form, the CDR3 reads TGTGCCAGCAGCTTAATGGGGGCGTTCGCGGGAGGGCTTCTGAATGAGCAGTTCTTC. Translation gives CASSLMGAFAGGLLNEQFF.